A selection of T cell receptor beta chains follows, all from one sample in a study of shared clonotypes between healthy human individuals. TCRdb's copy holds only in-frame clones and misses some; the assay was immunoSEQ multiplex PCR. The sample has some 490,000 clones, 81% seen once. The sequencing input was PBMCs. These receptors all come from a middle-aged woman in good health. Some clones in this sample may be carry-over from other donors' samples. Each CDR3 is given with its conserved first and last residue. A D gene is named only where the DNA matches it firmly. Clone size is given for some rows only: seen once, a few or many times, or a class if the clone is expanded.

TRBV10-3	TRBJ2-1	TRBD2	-	CAISAHDFLAALYNEQFF	TGTGCCATCAGTGCCCACGACTTTCTAGCGGCCCTCTACAATGAGCAGTTCTTC
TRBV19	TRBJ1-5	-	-	CASSRGWGPSQPQHF	TGTGCCAGTAGTAGGGGTTGGGGACCTAGCCAGCCCCAGCATTTT
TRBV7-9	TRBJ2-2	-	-	CASSLAGVHTGELFF	TGTGCCAGCAGCTTAGCGGGGGTACACACCGGGGAGCTGTTTTTT
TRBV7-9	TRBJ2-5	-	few	CASSLRGGLQETQYF	TGTGCCAGCAGCTTAAGAGGTGGCCTCCAAGAGACCCAGTACTTC
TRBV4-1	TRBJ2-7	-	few	CASSQVLGPYEQYF	TGCGCCAGCAGCCAAGTGCTAGGCCCCTACGAGCAGTACTTC
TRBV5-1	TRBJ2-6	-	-	CASSLNVGGANVLTF	TGCGCCAGCAGCTTAAATGTGGGCGGGGCCAACGTCCTGACTTTC
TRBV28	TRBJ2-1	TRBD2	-	CASSSPSGRDLNNEQFF	TGTGCCAGCAGCTCCCCTAGCGGGAGGGATTTAAACAATGAGCAGTTCTTC
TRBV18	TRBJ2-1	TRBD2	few	CASSPVTSGRNEQFF	TGTGCCAGCTCACCAGTGACTAGCGGGAGGAATGAGCAGTTCTTC
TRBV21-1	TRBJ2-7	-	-	CASSTPRARGQAYEQYF	TGTGCCAGCAGCACCCCCCGGGCGAGGGGACAGGCCTACGAGCAGTACTTC
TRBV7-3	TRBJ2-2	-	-	CASSLIGGDTGELFF	TGTGCCAGCAGCTTAATTGGCGGGGACACCGGGGAGCTGTTTTTT
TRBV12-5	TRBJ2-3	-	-	CASGFYPDTQYF	TGTGCTAGTGGTTTTTACCCAGATACGCAGTATTTT